What follows are 20 T cell receptor beta chains derived from one specimen sequenced in a study of T cell responses to AZD1222 COVID-19 vaccine. Assay used: immunoSEQ multiplex PCR; TCRdb lists only in-frame clones, some missing. Of 90,000 to 120,000 clones detected, around 90% appear once; the ten largest clones hold about 6.8%. Specimen: peripheral blood, collected 28 days after the second AZD1222 dose. These receptors were obtained from an adult who received the AZD1222 COVID-19 vaccine.

The genes are TRBV13 and TRBJ2-2, with D maybe TRBD1 (7 bases). Trimming took off 5 bases at V and 4 bases at J, with 14 bases between the two ends. CDR3 size: 15 residues. Germline V gives CDR1 PRHDT, CDR2 FYEKMQ (reference sequence). The CDR3 here is CASSPRGRTTGELFF. The CDR3 DNA reads as TGTGCCAGCAGCCCCAGGGGGAGGACCACCGGGGAGCTGTTTTTT.

This chain joins TRBV28 and TRBJ1-1; no clear D. The CDR3 has 12 residues. Germline V gene sequence: CDR1 MDHEN, CDR2 SYDVKM. V shed 4 bases and J shed 10 bases, with 13 bases lying between them. The CDR3 DNA reads TGTGCCAGCAGTTCTGAGCGGCCCCCAGCTTTCTTT. The encoded protein is CASSSERPPAFF.

The chain employs TRBV18 and TRBJ2-7; 9 nucleotides match TRBD1. V dropped 4 bases and J dropped 4; count of bases not matched to a gene: 2. The germline V gene encodes CDR1 KGHSH and CDR2 LQKENI. The CDR3 length is 13 residues. The CDR3 region has the DNA TGTGCCAGCTCACGGGGACAGGGTTACGAGCAGTACTTC. Translated: CASSRGQGYEQYF.

The J gene is TRBJ2-1, the V gene TRBV6-5; the match to TRBD2 covers 7 bases. Germline values: CDR1 MNHEY, CDR2 SVGAGI. The CDR3 loop spans 16 amino acids. The ends lost 0 bases at V and 3 bases at J; junction bases unmatched: 5. The CDR3 DNA sequence: TGTGCCAGCAGTTACTCGGCGGGAGAGGTCTACAATGAGCAGTTCTTC. This translates into CASSYSAGEVYNEQFF.

The gene calls are TRBV7-9 and TRBJ2-1; 7 bases line up with TRBD2. Germline assignment: CDR1 SEHNR and CDR2 FQNEAQ (reference sequence). V dropped 1 base and J dropped 10; count of bases not matched to a gene: 7. This CDR3 has 14 amino acids. CDR3 residues: CASSLGLAEGEQFF. In DNA form, the CDR3 reads TGTGCCAGCAGCTTAGGGCTAGCGGAGGGAGAGCAGTTCTTC. The whole variable domain, remainder taken from reference TRBV7-9 and TRBJ2-1, is DTGVSQNPRHKITKRGQNVTFRCDPISEHNRLYWYRQTLGQGPEFLTYFQNEAQLEKSRLLSDRFSAERPKGSFSTLEIQRTEQGDSAMYLCASSLGLAEGEQFFGPGTRLTVL.

The V and J genes are TRBV18 and TRBJ1-2; no clear D gene. The germline CDR1 and CDR2 sequences are KGHSH and LQKENI. CDR3 length: 14 residues. V dropped 6 bases and J dropped 2 bases, with 13 bases sitting between them. CDR3 sequence (DNA): TGTGCCAGCTCGCCCGATGGACCGAACTATGGCTACACCTTC. This sequence encodes CASSPDGPNYGYTF.

V usage is TRBV7-2 and J usage is TRBJ2-5, with a weak D call TRBD2 (5 bases). The CDR3 totals 13 residues. CDR1 SGHTA and CDR2 FQGNSA come from the germline V gene. V shed 4 bases and J shed 1 base, with 7 bases lying between them. In DNA form, the CDR3 reads TGTGCCAGCAGCTCGGACTCCCAAGAGACCCAGTACTTC. Translating gives CASSSDSQETQYF.

The genes are TRBV12-3 or TRBV12-4 and TRBJ2-2; 7 bases are a match to TRBD2. V was pared by 6 bases and J by 11 bases, with 9 bases of the junction left unmatched. The CDR3 is 13 residues long. Written as DNA, the CDR3 is TGTGCCAGCAGCCCCGGTAGCGGGTCTGAGCTGTTTTTT. Its translation is CASSPGSGSELFF.

The table lists this clone with a few counts. The V and J genes are TRBV11-2 and TRBJ2-2; TRBD2 agrees at 12 bases. The CDR3 spans 14 residues. V dropped 8 bases and J dropped 5; count of bases not matched to a gene: 3. The germline V gene encodes CDR1 SGHAT and CDR2 FQNNGV. The CDR3 sequence: CASLGLAGTGELFF. The CDR3 DNA reads as TGTGCCAGCTTGGGACTAGCGGGTACCGGGGAGCTGTTTTTT.

The chain uses TRBV5-1 and TRBJ1-2, with D possibly matching TRBD1 (6 bases). This CDR3 region has 15 residues. Between the trimmed V and J ends, which lost 0 bases and 5 bases, there was a span of 14 bases. The germline V gene encodes CDR1 SGHRS and CDR2 YFSETQ. CDR3 sequence (DNA): TGCGCCAGCAGCTTGGCAGGGGCGATGGGATATGGCTACACCTTC. This sequence encodes CASSLAGAMGYGYTF.

DNA of the CDR3: TGTGCCAGTAGGATCGACAGGGAAGATGGCTACACCTTC. Translated, it gives CASRIDREDGYTF. The genes are TRBV28 and TRBJ1-2, with 7 bases matching TRBD1. This CDR3 spans 13 amino acids. Germline loops: CDR1 MDHEN, CDR2 SYDVKM. Trimming cost V 9 bases and J 6 bases; bases outside gene matches: 10.

This clone came up a few times. This chain connects TRBV6-5 to TRBJ1-6; D is unclear. The CDR3 loop spans 15 amino acids. Trimming took 2 bases from V and 5 from J, leaving 10 bases between them. Looked up from germline, CDR1 is MNHEY and CDR2 is SVGAGI. The CDR3 region has the DNA TGTGCCAGCAGTTACGAACAGCTAGATAATTCACCCCTCCACTTT. Its protein is CASSYEQLDNSPLHF.

The count of this clone is one. The chain combines TRBV29-1 with TRBJ1-4; D possibly corresponds to TRBD1 (5 bases). This CDR3 has 12 residues. Trimming cost V 5 bases and J 4 bases, with 8 bases left between them. Germline-derived CDR1 and CDR2 are SQVTM and ANQGSEA. CDR3 amino acids: CSVYGGNEKLFF. Written as DNA, the CDR3 is TGCAGCGTTTATGGGGGTAATGAAAAACTGTTTTTT.

J is TRBJ1-4 and V is TRBV5-4, with D hard to call. Trimming left V 0 bases short and J 8 bases short, with 8 bases between. The CDR3 has 13 residues. Germline assignment: CDR1 SGHNT and CDR2 YYREEE (reference sequence). DNA for the CDR3: TGTGCCAGCAGCTTGGCTTCGGGGGAAAAACTGTTTTTT. Translation: CASSLASGEKLFF.

This chain joins TRBV2 and TRBJ1-1; the D is unclear. The germline CDR1 and CDR2 sequences are SNHLY and FYNNEI. The V and J ends lost 6 bases and 0 bases respectively, with 14 bases between them. This CDR3 is 15 amino acids long. Written as DNA, the CDR3 is TGTGCCAGCAGGTTTGGGAGACACTTGAACACTGAAGCTTTCTTT. It yields the protein CASRFGRHLNTEAFF.

The rearrangement joins TRBV28 to TRBJ2-3; D not certain. The germline V and J ends were trimmed by 2 bases and 0 bases, with 6 bases remaining between them. The germline gives CDR1 MDHEN, CDR2 SYDVKM. The CDR3 loop spans 14 amino acids. CDR3 protein: CASSLGVSTDTQYF. The CDR3 nucleotides read TGTGCCAGCAGTTTAGGAGTCAGCACAGATACGCAGTATTTT. The variable domain in full, completed from reference TRBV28 and TRBJ2-3, reads DVKVTQSSRYLVKRTGEKVFLECVQDMDHENMFWYRQDPGLGLRLIYFSYDVKMKEKGDIPEGYSVSREKKERFSLILESASTNQTSMYLCASSLGVSTDTQYFGPGTRLTVL.

The rearrangement uses TRBV28 and TRBJ1-5; 8 bases align to TRBD1. CDR3 length equals 14 residues. V was clipped by 5 bases and J by 6 bases; unmatched bases: 6. Germline V gene sequence: CDR1 MDHEN, CDR2 SYDVKM. In DNA form, the CDR3 reads TGTGCCAGCAGTAACGGACAGGGCGTTCAGCCCCAGCATTTT. Its translation: CASSNGQGVQPQHF. Drawing the rest from reference TRBV28 and TRBJ1-5, the complete variable domain is DVKVTQSSRYLVKRTGEKVFLECVQDMDHENMFWYRQDPGLGLRLIYFSYDVKMKEKGDIPEGYSVSREKKERFSLILESASTNQTSMYLCASSNGQGVQPQHFGDGTRLSIL.

The chain links TRBV6-2 or TRBV6-3 to TRBJ1-3; D remains unclear. CDR1 is MNHEY, CDR2 SVGEGT, per germline. Trimming pared 4 bases from V and 0 bases from J, leaving 13 bases between. CDR3 length equals 16 residues. CDR3 coding DNA: TGTGCCAGCAGTTCCCCCGGCCGCGCCTCTGGAAACACCATATATTTT. It yields the protein CASSSPGRASGNTIYF.

The chain has TRBV11-2 and TRBJ2-7, with a tentative D call TRBD2 (6 bases). The germline V gene has CDR1 SGHAT and CDR2 FQNNGV. Trimming removed 0 bases at V and 3 bases at J, with 15 bases between. The CDR3 loop spans 16 amino acids. CDR3 DNA sequence: TGTGCCAGCAGCTTAGAGGGGACTCTCTCCAGCTACGAGCAGTACTTC. It specifies CASSLEGTLSSYEQYF.

This chain's CDR3 is CASSLVGQGSSPLHF. CDR3 bases: TGTGCCAGCAGCTTAGTCGGACAGGGAAGTTCACCCCTCCACTTT. This rearrangement joins TRBV7-2 to TRBJ1-6; TRBD1 matches at 8 bases. J lost 9 bases, V lost 1 base, and 5 bases had no gene match. CDR3 length: 15 residues. Looked up from germline, CDR1 is SGHTA and CDR2 is FQGNSA.